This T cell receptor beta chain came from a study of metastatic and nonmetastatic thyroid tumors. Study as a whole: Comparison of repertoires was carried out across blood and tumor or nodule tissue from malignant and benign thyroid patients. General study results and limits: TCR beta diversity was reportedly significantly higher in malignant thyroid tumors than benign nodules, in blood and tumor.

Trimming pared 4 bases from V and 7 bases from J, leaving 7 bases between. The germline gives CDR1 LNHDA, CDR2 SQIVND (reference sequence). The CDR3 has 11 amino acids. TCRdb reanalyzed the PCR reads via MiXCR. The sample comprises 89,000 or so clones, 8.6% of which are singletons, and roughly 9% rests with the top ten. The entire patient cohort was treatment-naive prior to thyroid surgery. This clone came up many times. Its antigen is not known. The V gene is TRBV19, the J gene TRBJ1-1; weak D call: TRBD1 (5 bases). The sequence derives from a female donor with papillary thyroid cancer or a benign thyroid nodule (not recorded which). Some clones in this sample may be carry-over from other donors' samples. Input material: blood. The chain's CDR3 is CASSSRDEAFF. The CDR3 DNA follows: TGTGCCAGTAGTAGCAGGGATGAAGCTTTCTTT.